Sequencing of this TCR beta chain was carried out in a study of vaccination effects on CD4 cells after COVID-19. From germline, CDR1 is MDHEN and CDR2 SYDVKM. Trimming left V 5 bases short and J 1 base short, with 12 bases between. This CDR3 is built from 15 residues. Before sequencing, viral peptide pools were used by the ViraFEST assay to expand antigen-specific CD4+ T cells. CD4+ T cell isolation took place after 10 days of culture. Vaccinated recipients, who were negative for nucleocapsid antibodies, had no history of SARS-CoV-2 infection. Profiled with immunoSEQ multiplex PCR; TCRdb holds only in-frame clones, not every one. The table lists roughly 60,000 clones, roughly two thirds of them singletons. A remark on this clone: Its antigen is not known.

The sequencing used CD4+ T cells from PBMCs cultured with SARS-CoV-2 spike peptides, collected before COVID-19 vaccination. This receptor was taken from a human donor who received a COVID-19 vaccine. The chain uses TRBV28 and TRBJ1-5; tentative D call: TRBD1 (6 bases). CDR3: CASSTLTGSNQPQHF. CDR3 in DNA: TGTGCCAGCAGTACCCTAACAGGGAGCAATCAGCCCCAGCATTTT.